Below are 26 T cell receptor beta chains sequenced from a single sample in a study of blood T cell repertoires in COVID-19. Some clones are missing from TCRdb's copy, which holds only in-frame ones; the method was immunoSEQ multiplex PCR. The profile covers fewer than 350,000 clones, with over 75% appearing a single time and less than 10% taken by the ten largest. Sequencing was performed on peripheral blood. The receptors were sampled from a man younger than 35 with active or convalescent COVID-19.

This clone occurred a few times. The rearrangement uses TRBV4-1 and TRBJ1-3, with unresolved D. CDR1 is MGHRA and CDR2 is YSYEKL in the germline V gene. Deletions cut 7 bases from V and 0 bases from J, with 10 bases between. The CDR3 loop spans 14 amino acids. CDR3 in DNA: TGCGCCAGCACACAGACCGTCTCTGGAAACACCATATATTTT. This translates into CASTQTVSGNTIYF.

This rearrangement joins TRBV2 to TRBJ1-5; tentatively, D is TRBD1 (6 bases). With 6 bases removed from V and 7 bases from J, the gap between germline ends came to 19 bases. Germline-derived CDR1 and CDR2 are SNHLY and FYNNEI. The CDR3 is 15 amino acids. The CDR3 sequence is CASREPDSPYQPQHF. The CDR3 bases are TGTGCCAGCAGAGAACCGGACAGTCCGTACCAGCCCCAGCATTTT.

The rearrangement uses TRBV6-1 and TRBJ1-4; TRBD1 agrees at 8 bases. V gave up 3 bases and J gave up 8 bases; unmatched junction bases: 11. CDR1 MNHNS and CDR2 SASEGT come from the germline V gene. CDR3 length: 16 residues. For the CDR3, the DNA is TGTGCCAGCAGTGATACCGGAGGACAGGGATGGGAAAAACTGTTTTTT. Amino acids: CASSDTGGQGWEKLFF.

The chain couples TRBV4-1 to TRBJ1-1, with D unresolved. V was cut by 4 bases and J by 1 base, with 22 bases left in between. Germline V gene lookup returns CDR1 MGHRA and CDR2 YSYEKL. This CDR3 spans 18 amino acids. The chain's CDR3 is CASSPGLARTGGNTEAFF. For the CDR3, the DNA is TGCGCCAGCAGCCCCGGGTTAGCCCGGACGGGAGGGAACACTGAAGCTTTCTTT.

The chain recombines TRBV11-2 with TRBJ1-1; perhaps TRBD1 as D (5 bases). The CDR3 covers 13 residues. The germline CDR1 and CDR2 sequences are SGHAT and FQNNGV. Trimming removed 3 bases from V and 7 bases from J, with 12 bases in between. CDR3 DNA: TGTGCCAGCAGCTTTGGGGGGAGGCGTGAAGCTTTCTTT. This codes for CASSFGGRREAFF.

The DNA of the CDR3 is TGTGCCAGTAGCCCCGCGAGCACTAACTATGGCTACACCTTC. It specifies CASSPASTNYGYTF. The chain is built from TRBV19 and TRBJ1-2; D is uncertain. CDR3 length equals 14 residues. Trimming took off 6 bases at V and 0 bases at J, with 11 bases between the two ends. The germline CDR1 and CDR2 sequences are LNHDA and SQIVND (reference sequence).

This rearrangement joins TRBV2 to TRBJ1-3; D gene ambiguous. V was trimmed by 0 bases and J by 0 bases, leaving 9 bases between them. This CDR3 spans 16 amino acids. Germline V CDR1 and CDR2: SNHLY, FYNNEI. The CDR3 loop is CASSEARTLSGNTIYF. CDR3 sequence (DNA): TGTGCCAGCAGTGAAGCGCGGACTCTCTCTGGAAACACCATATATTTT.

The chain combines TRBV7-6 with TRBJ2-7; TRBD1 agrees at 8 bases. The CDR3 has 14 amino acids. Germline values: CDR1 SGHVS, CDR2 FNYEAQ. V gave up 5 bases and J gave up 4 bases; unmatched junction bases: 7. CDR3 region: CASSPGQGAYEQYF. The CDR3 DNA reads as TGTGCCAGCAGCCCCGGACAGGGCGCGTACGAGCAGTACTTC.

This chain connects TRBV4-1 to TRBJ1-2, with 7 bases identical to TRBD1. Germline CDR1 and CDR2: MGHRA and YSYEKL. Trimming took 2 bases from V and 9 from J; bases not matched to a gene: 12. This CDR3 spans 15 amino acids. CDR3 coding DNA: TGCGCCAGCAGCCAACCCCGGGACAGCGTCGGGAGCTACACCTTC. Its protein is CASSQPRDSVGSYTF.

The chain employs TRBV7-7 and TRBJ2-2; 12 nucleotides align to TRBD2. The CDR3 loop spans 16 amino acids. The V gene's germline CDR1 is SSHAT and CDR2 FNYEAQ (reference sequence). The V segment lost 5 bases and the J segment 6 bases; nucleotides outside the gene matches: 7. This CDR3 reads CASSPPSGGAAGELFF. CDR3 in DNA: TGTGCCAGCAGCCCTCCTAGCGGGGGGGCCGCCGGGGAGCTGTTTTTT.

This chain uses TRBV12-3 or TRBV12-4 with TRBJ2-7, with D possibly being TRBD1 (6 bases). CDR3 size: 13 residues. Trimming left V 8 bases short and J 4 bases short, with 15 bases between. CDR3 coding DNA: TGTGCCAGCCGGTCGGGACACACATACGAGCAGTACTTC. Its protein is CASRSGHTYEQYF.

The chain carries TRBV15 and TRBJ2-2; tentative D call: TRBD2 (5 bases). There are 15 residues in the CDR3. Germline lookup yields CDR1 LNHNV and CDR2 YYDKDF (reference sequence). Trimming left V 0 bases short and J 4 bases short, with 9 bases between. The CDR3 nucleotides are TGTGCCACCAGCAGAGAAAACGCGGGCACCGGGGAGCTGTTTTTT. Translated: CATSRENAGTGELFF.

The chain uses TRBV4-2 and TRBJ2-3, with 10 bases that match TRBD2. Germline V gene sequence: CDR1 LGHNA, CDR2 YNFKEQ. The CDR3 is 18 amino acids. Trimming cost V 4 bases and J 0 bases; bases outside gene matches: 10. CDR3: CASSLEVAGGPSTDTQYF. CDR3 DNA sequence: TGTGCCAGCAGCCTCGAGGTAGCGGGGGGCCCTAGCACAGATACGCAGTATTTT.

The rearrangement joins TRBV6-5 to TRBJ1-2, with D possibly being TRBD1 (5 bases). Germline CDR1 MNHEY, CDR2 SVGAGI. V shed 4 bases and J shed 0 bases, with 12 bases lying between them. The CDR3 sequence is 15 residues long. Here the CDR3 DNA reads TGTGCCAGCAGTTCACGCAGGACATCTAACTATGGCTACACCTTC. Translated, it gives CASSSRRTSNYGYTF.

The chain employs TRBV10-3 and TRBJ1-4; TRBD1 matches 7 bases. Germline-derived CDR1 and CDR2 are ENHRY and SYGVKD. This CDR3 is built from 17 residues. Trimming at V came to 3 bases and at J to 3 bases, leaving 10 bases not matched to a gene. CDR3 loop: CAISDPSRGQANEKLFF. The CDR3 DNA is TGTGCCATCAGTGACCCGAGTAGGGGGCAGGCTAATGAAAAACTGTTTTTT.

This sequence joins TRBV12-3 or TRBV12-4 and TRBJ1-2; possible D gene TRBD1, 5 bases. Trimming left V 9 bases short and J 4 bases short, with 12 bases between. The CDR3 is made up of 12 amino acids. Here the CDR3 reads CASLGGTYGYTF. The DNA of the CDR3 is TGTGCCAGTCTGGGGGGGACCTATGGCTACACCTTC.

This clone was found a few times. V usage is TRBV11-1 and J usage is TRBJ1-1; unclear D gene. Between the trimmed V and J ends, which lost 2 bases and 4 bases, there was a span of 14 bases. CDR3 length equals 15 residues. Germline V CDR1 and CDR2: SGHAT, FQDESV (reference sequence). In DNA, the CDR3 is TGTGCCAGCAGCTTATCCTCTTTTGTTTTCACTGAAGCTTTCTTT. This encodes CASSLSSFVFTEAFF.

This rearrangement joins TRBV9 to TRBJ2-3, with 10 bases that match TRBD2. Per the germline V gene, CDR1 is SGDLS and CDR2 is YYNGEE. The junction had 3 bases not matched to a gene; V was cut back by 1 base and J by 4 bases. The CDR3 has 15 amino acids. The CDR3 DNA is TGTGCCAGCAGCGTAAGCGGGGGGGCAGCAGATACGCAGTATTTT. It is translated as CASSVSGGAADTQYF.

CDR3 sequence: CASSGREREKLFF. CDR3 DNA: TGTGCCAGTAGTGGCAGGGAACGCGAAAAACTGTTTTTT. The chain has TRBV19 and TRBJ1-4; TRBD1 might be the D (5 bases). Germline V CDR1 and CDR2: LNHDA, SQIVND (reference sequence). The CDR3 has 13 residues. Trimming took 5 bases from V and 8 from J, leaving 12 bases between them.

This sequence joins TRBV16 and TRBJ1-1; TRBD1 aligns across 7 bases. With 0 bases clipped from V and 5 bases from J, the junction kept 6 bases outside the gene matches. Looked up from germline, CDR1 is KGHSY and CDR2 is FQNENV. CDR3 size: 15 residues. DNA for the CDR3: TGTGCCAGCAGCCAATCGGAGACAGGGAGAACTGAAGCTTTCTTT. This codes for CASSQSETGRTEAFF.

In DNA form, the CDR3 reads TGTGCCAGCAGCGTACGAGGACAGTCAGGGAGCTATGGCTACACCTTC. Encoded protein: CASSVRGQSGSYGYTF. V gene TRBV9 combines with J gene TRBJ1-2, with D tentatively TRBD1 (6 bases). The CDR3 has 16 residues. V lost 1 base and J 4 bases, leaving 17 bases between the germline ends. Germline CDR1 and CDR2: SGDLS and YYNGEE.

The chain links TRBV4-1 to TRBJ2-7; D is perhaps TRBD1 (6 bases). The CDR3 has 14 amino acids. Trimming pared 6 bases from V and 1 base from J, leaving 13 bases between. The germline V gene encodes CDR1 MGHRA and CDR2 YSYEKL. CDR3 region: CASRAQGSSYEQYF. Written as DNA, the CDR3 is TGCGCCAGCAGGGCTCAGGGGTCATCCTACGAGCAGTACTTC.

The chain combines TRBV27 with TRBJ1-5; D is uncertain. Trimming stripped 2 bases from V and 0 bases from J, with 23 bases between. Germline loops: CDR1 MNHEY, CDR2 SMNVEV (reference sequence). The CDR3 runs 20 residues. The CDR3 sequence: CASSLGRKPQIKDSNQPQHF. Written as DNA, the CDR3 is TGTGCCAGCAGTTTAGGGCGTAAGCCTCAAATAAAAGATAGCAATCAGCCCCAGCATTTT.

J is TRBJ1-2 and V is TRBV9, with 8 bases lining up with TRBD1. Germline CDR1 is SGDLS and CDR2 is YYNGEE. The CDR3 has 14 residues. Losses at the gene ends were 1 base for V and 3 bases for J; bases not matched to a gene: 2. The CDR3: CASSVPGGYYGYTF. The CDR3, as DNA: TGTGCCAGCAGCGTACCAGGGGGCTACTATGGCTACACCTTC.

This chain links TRBV7-2 with TRBJ2-4, with TRBD1 matching 9 bases. Germline V CDR1 and CDR2: SGHTA, FQGNSA. V trimming: 5 bases; J trimming: 7 bases; junction bases outside the gene matches: 9. CDR3 length equals 15 residues. In nucleotides, the CDR3 is TGTGCCAGCAGCCTAACAGGACAGGGGTTGAACATTCAGTACTTC. As protein: CASSLTGQGLNIQYF.

The chain joins TRBV3-1 (or the pseudogene TRBV3-2) to TRBJ2-6; D remains ambiguous. The germline gives CDR1 LGHDT, CDR2 YNNKEL (reference sequence). The CDR3 has 15 amino acids. Trimming removed 1 base at V and 4 bases at J, with 8 bases between. The CDR3 loop is CASSQARPGANVLTF. The CDR3 DNA reads TGTGCCAGCAGCCAAGCCAGGCCGGGGGCCAACGTCCTGACTTTC.